The 11 T cell receptor beta chains in this list originate from one sample, sequenced in a study of cytomegalovirus exposure and HLA in healthy donors. The PCR used 60 Vbeta and 13 Jbeta primers. TCRdb keeps only in-frame clones here, not all; method: immunoSEQ multiplex PCR. The table has approximately 80,000 clones, 74% seen once. Input material: PBMCs. The receptor set was obtained from a man aged 25 to 40 in good health and CMV-seropositive.

This sequence joins TRBV7-2 and TRBJ1-1; no reliable D call. The CDR3 extends over 15 amino acids. Deletions cut 2 bases from V and 5 bases from J, with 15 bases between. Germline CDR1 is SGHTA and CDR2 is FQGNSA. In DNA form, the CDR3 reads TGTGCCAGCAGCTTAATAGGTCCTACGGGGACTGAAGCTTTCTTT. Amino acids: CASSLIGPTGTEAFF. Combining the CDR3 with reference TRBV7-2 and TRBJ1-1 gives the whole variable domain GAGVSQSPSNKVTEKGKDVELRCDPISGHTALYWYRQSLGQGLEFLIYFQGNSAPDKSGLPSDRFSAERTGGSVSTLTIQRTQQEDSAVYLCASSLIGPTGTEAFFGQGTRLTVV.

The CDR3 bases are TGTGCCAGCAGTCGGGGACAGCCAAACTATGGCTACACCTTC. Its translation is CASSRGQPNYGYTF. This chain links TRBV6-5 with TRBJ1-2; 7 positions agree with TRBD1. V trimming: 5 bases; J trimming: 2 bases; junction bases outside the gene matches: 5. Germline-derived CDR1 and CDR2 are MNHEY and SVGAGI. This CDR3 is built from 14 residues.

The J gene is TRBJ2-1, the V gene TRBV13, with D possibly matching TRBD1 (6 bases). The V gene's germline CDR1 is PRHDT and CDR2 FYEKMQ (reference sequence). The CDR3 is 16 amino acids. Trimming took 5 bases from V and 6 from J, leaving 20 bases between them. The CDR3 bases are TGTGCCAGCAGCCCCGTACGAGGGGGAGTTGGCAATGAGCAGTTCTTC. Its protein is CASSPVRGGVGNEQFF.

The rearrangement links TRBV6-5 to TRBJ2-7; D ambiguous. Germline V gives CDR1 MNHEY, CDR2 SVGAGI. V was pared by 4 bases and J by 3 bases, with 7 bases between. The CDR3 loop spans 12 amino acids. CDR3: CASSSTGYEQYF. DNA for the CDR3: TGTGCCAGCAGTTCAACGGGCTACGAGCAGTACTTC.

The table lists this clone with a few counts. The chain couples TRBV4-1 to TRBJ1-1; tentatively, D is TRBD1 (6 bases). This CDR3 is 15 amino acids long. Germline assignment: CDR1 MGHRA and CDR2 YSYEKL. The V end lost 4 bases, the J end lost 1 base, and 13 bases lay between the germline ends. CDR3 amino acids: CASSLSGTPNTEAFF. DNA of the CDR3: TGCGCCAGCAGCCTGTCCGGGACACCGAACACTGAAGCTTTCTTT.

The V and J genes are TRBV5-6 and TRBJ2-7, with 8 bases that match TRBD1. The J segment lost 4 bases and the V segment lost 2 bases, leaving 8 bases of the junction unmatched. Germline CDR1 SGHDT, CDR2 YYEEEE. This CDR3 has 15 residues. The CDR3 here is CASSFRFRGLYEQYF. As DNA, the CDR3 is TGTGCCAGCAGCTTTAGGTTCAGGGGGCTTTACGAGCAGTACTTC.

This clone was recorded only once. This sequence joins TRBV29-1 and TRBJ1-4; no definite D call. The CDR3 is 13 amino acids. The V end lost 6 bases, the J end lost 3 bases, and 11 bases lay between the germline ends. The V gene's germline CDR1 is SQVTM and CDR2 ANQGSEA. This chain's CDR3 is CSVQDVANEKLFF. The CDR3 region has the DNA TGCAGCGTCCAGGATGTGGCTAATGAAAAACTGTTTTTT.

The chain joins TRBV5-1 to TRBJ2-5; no clear D. With 6 bases removed from V and 1 base from J, the gap between germline ends came to 13 bases. The CDR3 consists of 14 residues. Looked up from germline, CDR1 is SGHRS and CDR2 is YFSETQ. CDR3 sequence: CASNPEWSQETQYF. CDR3 coding DNA: TGCGCCAGCAACCCCGAGTGGAGCCAAGAGACCCAGTACTTC.

The chain combines TRBV9 with TRBJ2-5; the D gene is possibly TRBD2 (7 bases). Germline CDR1 is SGDLS and CDR2 is YYNGEE. The CDR3 sequence is 16 residues long. V lost 4 bases and J 2 bases, leaving 18 bases between the germline ends. The CDR3 is CASSLSGGALQETQYF. The CDR3 DNA is TGTGCCAGCAGCCTTAGTGGGGGGGCCCTACAAGAGACCCAGTACTTC.

In its sample, this clone was seen once. The chain is built from TRBV5-6 and TRBJ2-7, with 13 bases lining up with TRBD2. The CDR3 has 14 residues. CDR1 SGHDT and CDR2 YYEEEE come from the germline V gene. V trimming: 3 bases; J trimming: 5 bases; junction bases outside the gene matches: 2. This CDR3 reads CASSWTSGSHEQYF. CDR3 sequence (DNA): TGTGCCAGCAGCTGGACTAGCGGGAGCCACGAGCAGTACTTC.

The gene calls are TRBV19 and TRBJ2-3, with 11 bases fitting TRBD1. The length of the CDR3 is 14 residues. J lost 4 bases, V lost 5 bases, and 2 bases had no gene match. Germline values: CDR1 LNHDA, CDR2 SQIVND (reference sequence). The CDR3 loop reads CASSWTGGPDTQYF. The CDR3, as DNA: TGTGCCAGTAGTTGGACAGGGGGCCCAGATACGCAGTATTTT.